Presented here are 26 T cell receptor beta chains from one specimen sequenced in a study of OX40 agonist ivuxolimab in advanced cancers. Generated by immunoSEQ multiplex PCR, the TCRdb table keeps only in-frame clones and is missing some. The sample yields 50,000 to 70,000 clones, about 82% seen once. The sample consisted of CD4+ or CD8+ T cells sorted from blood, taken in a trial of the OX40 agonist ivuxolimab. The receptors shown here come from an adult with an advanced solid tumor such as melanoma, head and neck, liver or kidney cancer.

This chain connects TRBV12-5 to TRBJ2-5; D might be TRBD1 or TRBD2, each matching 7 bases. In germline, CDR1 is LGHNT, CDR2 FRNRAP. This CDR3 comprises 16 residues. V was trimmed by 0 bases and J by 5 bases, leaving 16 bases between them. For the CDR3, the DNA is TGTGCTAGTGGTTTGGTACTTTACAGGGGAGGGGAGACCCAGTACTTC. Its protein product is CASGLVLYRGGETQYF.

As DNA, the CDR3 is TGCGCCAGCAGCCAAGGCGGGAGCTCCTACAATGAGCAGTTCTTC. This sequence encodes CASSQGGSSYNEQFF. This rearrangement joins TRBV4-3 to TRBJ2-1; TRBD2 aligns across 7 bases. V dropped 1 base and J dropped 0; count of bases not matched to a gene: 0. Germline assignment: CDR1 LGHNA and CDR2 YSLEER. This CDR3 contains 15 residues.

The rearrangement links TRBV6-1 to TRBJ2-1; TRBD2 aligns across 9 bases. CDR1 MNHNS and CDR2 SASEGT come from the germline V gene. Trimming cost V 6 bases and J 7 bases; bases outside gene matches: 10. The CDR3 loop spans 15 amino acids. The CDR3 here is CASSALAGGPNEQFF. The CDR3 nucleotides are TGTGCCAGCAGCGCCCTGGCGGGAGGGCCGAATGAGCAGTTCTTC.

The chain is built from TRBV29-1 and TRBJ2-7; the D gene is possibly TRBD2 (5 bases). Germline assignment: CDR1 SQVTM and CDR2 ANQGSEA. The V and J ends lost 6 bases and 3 bases respectively, with 6 bases between them. The CDR3 consists of 10 residues. The CDR3 loop reads CSVRGYEQYF. CDR3 bases: TGCAGCGTCCGGGGCTACGAGCAGTACTTC.

This chain uses TRBV27 with TRBJ2-7, with unresolved D. V was shortened by 2 bases and J by 2 bases, with 7 bases between the two germline ends. Germline V gene lookup returns CDR1 MNHEY and CDR2 SMNVEV (reference sequence). The CDR3 sequence is 13 residues long. The DNA for the CDR3 is TGTGCCAGCAGTTTAGTACCCCCCTACGAGCAGTACTTC. It encodes CASSLVPPYEQYF.

The V call is TRBV21-1, the J call TRBJ1-6. TRBV21-1 is assigned pseudogene status. The CDR3 covers 12 residues. Written as DNA, the CDR3 is TGTGCCAGCAGCAATGGTATTTCACCCCTCCACTTT. Encoded protein: CASSNGISPLHF.

V and J are TRBV4-1 and TRBJ2-7; 9 nucleotides align to TRBD1. The CDR3 is made up of 15 amino acids. The V gene end was trimmed by 3 bases and the J gene end by 2 bases; junction bases not matched to a gene: 5. Per the germline V gene, CDR1 is MGHRA and CDR2 is YSYEKL. CDR3 protein: CASSHWDREAYEQYF. CDR3 nucleotide sequence: TGCGCCAGCAGCCACTGGGACAGGGAAGCCTACGAGCAGTACTTC.

The rearrangement links TRBV2 to TRBJ2-5; 8 bases fit TRBD2. The germline V gene has CDR1 SNHLY and CDR2 FYNNEI. With 7 bases clipped from V and 5 bases from J, the junction kept 12 bases outside the gene matches. The CDR3 extends over 15 amino acids. CDR3 DNA: TGTGCCAGCATGTCGGGAGGGCCATCGGGTGAGACCCAGTACTTC. It yields the protein CASMSGGPSGETQYF.

The gene calls are TRBV19 and TRBJ1-2; no firm D call. The ends were cut back, 3 bases at V and 3 bases at J, with 14 bases in the middle. The CDR3 loop spans 15 amino acids. Germline-derived CDR1 and CDR2 are LNHDA and SQIVND (reference sequence). CDR3 sequence (DNA): TGTGCCAGTAGTATCGCGGCAGGCTACGACTATGGCTACACCTTC. Protein sequence: CASSIAAGYDYGYTF.

The chain carries TRBV7-8 and TRBJ2-2; D is perhaps TRBD1 (5 bases). CDR3 size: 17 residues. V gave up 2 bases and J gave up 2 bases, with 15 bases separating them. Germline CDR1 is SGHVS and CDR2 is FQNEAQ. CDR3 loop: CASSLRRSGLNTGELFF. The CDR3 coding sequence is TGTGCCAGCAGCTTAAGGCGGTCAGGGTTAAACACCGGGGAGCTGTTTTTT. Supplemented by reference TRBV7-8 and TRBJ2-2, the full variable domain reads GAGVSQSPRYKVAKRGQDVALRCDPISGHVSLFWYQQALGQGPEFLTYFQNEAQLDKSGLPSDRFFAERPEGSVSTLKIQRTQQEDSAVYLCASSLRRSGLNTGELFFGEGSRLTVL.

The rearrangement links TRBV6-6 to TRBJ2-2; tentative D call: TRBD1 (6 bases). The CDR3 runs to 13 residues. The V end lost 8 bases, the J end lost 5 bases, and 12 bases lay between the germline ends. The germline CDR1 and CDR2 sequences are MNHNY and SVGAGI (reference sequence). This chain's CDR3 is CASQTGGTGELFF. CDR3 nucleotides: TGTGCCAGCCAGACAGGCGGAACCGGGGAGCTGTTTTTT.

The chain employs TRBV11-2 and TRBJ2-7; 10 nucleotides align to TRBD2. The CDR3 totals 14 residues. V dropped 1 base and J dropped 6; count of bases not matched to a gene: 3. The germline V gene encodes CDR1 SGHAT and CDR2 FQNNGV. The CDR3 reads CASSLVGLAVEQYF. DNA for the CDR3: TGTGCCAGCAGCTTAGTCGGACTAGCGGTCGAGCAGTACTTC.

J is TRBJ2-3 and V is TRBV7-2, with D perhaps TRBD1 or TRBD2 (5 bases each). Trimming took 5 bases from V and 10 from J, leaving 16 bases between them. Germline V gene data show CDR1 as SGHTA and CDR2 as FQGNSA. This CDR3 contains 13 residues. The CDR3 spells CASSPQTDGAQYF. For the CDR3, the DNA is TGTGCCAGCAGCCCGCAGACAGACGGGGCGCAGTATTTT.

The rearrangement links TRBV28 to TRBJ1-5; 8 bases are a match to TRBD1. Germline V gene lookup returns CDR1 MDHEN and CDR2 SYDVKM. Germline trimming cut 7 bases from V and 7 bases from J; bases unmatched to any gene: 3. This CDR3 spans 12 amino acids. CDR3 sequence (DNA): TGTGCCAGCAAACAGGGGGGCCAGCCCCAGCATTTT. It codes for CASKQGGQPQHF.

The J gene is TRBJ2-5, the V gene TRBV27; D remains unclear. Trimming cost V 8 bases and J 2 bases, with 15 bases left between them. The CDR3 loop spans 14 amino acids. Germline CDR1 and CDR2: MNHEY and SMNVEV (reference sequence). The CDR3 here is CASCILLEQETQYF. The CDR3 DNA reads as TGTGCCAGCTGCATCCTACTCGAACAAGAGACCCAGTACTTC.

The V gene is TRBV2, the J gene TRBJ1-1, with 7 nucleotides matching TRBD1. The length of the CDR3 is 12 residues. The J segment lost 6 bases and the V segment lost 9 bases, leaving 7 bases of the junction unmatched. CDR1 is SNHLY and CDR2 is FYNNEI in the germline V gene. The CDR3 DNA is TGTGCCAGTGGACAGGAGGTTGCTGAAGCTTTCTTT. Its protein is CASGQEVAEAFF.

The chain uses TRBV11-3 and TRBJ2-1; 7 bases are a match to TRBD2. The CDR3 contains 17 residues. The germline gives CDR1 SGHNT, CDR2 YENEEA. The junction had 10 bases not matched to a gene; V was cut back by 5 bases and J by 0 bases. The CDR3 coding sequence is TGTGCCAGCAGCCCGGCTAGCGGACTGAGCTCCTACAATGAGCAGTTCTTC. This translates into CASSPASGLSSYNEQFF.

The rearrangement joins TRBV21-1 to TRBJ2-7; the tabulated D call, TRBD2, remains unverified against the DNA. TRBV21-1 is a recognized pseudogene. This CDR3 has 19 amino acids. CDR3 amino acids: CASSKVFITGGWDPYEQYF. The CDR3 DNA follows: TGTGCCAGCAGCAAAGTCTTTATAACGGGAGGATGGGACCCATACGAGCAGTACTTC.

The chain combines TRBV19 with TRBJ1-5, with TRBD1 identical over 9 bases. The trim removed 7 bases at V and 5 bases at J, leaving 9 bases unmatched. The CDR3 extends over 15 amino acids. Germline V gene lookup returns CDR1 LNHDA and CDR2 SQIVND (reference sequence). The CDR3, as DNA: TGTGCCAGTAAACTAACAGGGGGCGGCCATCAGCCCCAGCATTTT. This encodes CASKLTGGGHQPQHF.

V gene TRBV7-2 combines with J gene TRBJ1-2; D is possibly TRBD1 (6 bases). CDR1 is SGHTA and CDR2 is FQGNSA in the germline V gene. This CDR3 comprises 13 residues. V lost 5 bases to trimming and J lost 8 bases, with 15 bases between them. The CDR3 is CASSPRQVEGYTF. The CDR3 nucleotides are TGTGCCAGCAGCCCTAGACAGGTCGAGGGCTACACCTTC.

The gene calls are TRBV6-5 and TRBJ2-7, with D hard to call. V lost 0 bases, J lost 4 bases, and 13 bases lay in between. The germline CDR1 and CDR2 sequences are MNHEY and SVGAGI. This CDR3 region has 15 residues. The CDR3 here is CASSYSADTTYEQYF. CDR3 bases: TGTGCCAGCAGTTACTCGGCCGACACTACTTACGAGCAGTACTTC.

The chain employs TRBV6-1 and TRBJ1-1; 10 bases are a match to TRBD1. The CDR3 is made up of 15 amino acids. The trim removed 6 bases at V and 7 bases at J, leaving 11 bases unmatched. The germline V gene has CDR1 MNHNS and CDR2 SASEGT. CDR3 sequence reads: CASRRQGAFDGEAFF. The CDR3 DNA follows: TGTGCCAGCAGACGACAGGGGGCGTTTGATGGTGAAGCTTTCTTT.

V and J are TRBV13 and TRBJ1-1; weak D call: TRBD1 (6 bases). This CDR3 comprises 14 residues. V was clipped by 3 bases and J by 10 bases, with 18 bases between them. From germline, CDR1 is PRHDT and CDR2 FYEKMQ (reference sequence). CDR3 in amino acids: CASSLAGGAAGAFF. DNA for the CDR3: TGTGCCAGCAGCTTGGCCGGGGGCGCTGCGGGAGCTTTCTTT. Based on the CDR3 plus reference TRBV13 and TRBJ1-1, the full variable domain is AAGVIQSPRHLIKEKRETATLKCYPIPRHDTVYWYQQGPGQDPQFLISFYEKMQSDKGSIPDRFSAQQFSDYHSELNMSSLELGDSALYFCASSLAGGAAGAFFGQGTRLTVV.

The rearrangement links TRBV28 to TRBJ2-7; possible D gene TRBD2, 5 bases. Germline-derived CDR1 and CDR2 are MDHEN and SYDVKM. The CDR3 covers 16 residues. V was cut by 3 bases and J by 5 bases, with 20 bases left in between. The CDR3 region has the DNA TGTGCCAGCAGTTTTTCGGGCCCCCTGGGAGAAGACGAGCAGTACTTC. As protein: CASSFSGPLGEDEQYF. Using reference TRBV28 and TRBJ2-7 for the parts outside the CDR3, the full variable domain is DVKVTQSSRYLVKRTGEKVFLECVQDMDHENMFWYRQDPGLGLRLIYFSYDVKMKEKGDIPEGYSVSREKKERFSLILESASTNQTSMYLCASSFSGPLGEDEQYFGPGTRLTVT.

This clone was detected a few times. This sequence joins TRBV5-5 and TRBJ2-3, with 11 bases identical to TRBD2. The V gene end was trimmed by 4 bases and the J gene end by 3 bases; junction bases not matched to a gene: 7. The CDR3 has 16 amino acids. CDR1 is SGHKS, CDR2 YYEKEE, per germline (reference sequence). The CDR3 is CASSISGRAGTDTQYF. The DNA of the CDR3 is TGTGCCAGCAGCATTAGCGGGAGGGCCGGGACAGATACGCAGTATTTT. The whole variable domain, filled in from reference TRBV5-5 and TRBJ2-3, reads DAGVTQSPTHLIKTRGQQVTLRCSPISGHKSVSWYQQVLGQGPQFIFQYYEKEERGRGNFPDRFSARQFPNYSSELNVNALLLGDSALYLCASSISGRAGTDTQYFGPGTRLTVL.

CDR3 in DNA: TGTGCCAGCAATGGGGTCGATACGCAGTATTTT. Translation: CASNGVDTQYF. The V gene is TRBV28, the J gene TRBJ2-3; D is ambiguous. Between the trimmed V and J ends, which lost 7 bases and 6 bases, there was a span of 8 bases. Germline CDR1 reads MDHEN; CDR2 reads SYDVKM. CDR3 length: 11 residues.